These T cell receptor beta chains were read from a single sample in a study of cytomegalovirus exposure and HLA in healthy donors. Libraries were prepared by immunoSEQ multiplex PCR; TCRdb keeps only in-frame clonotypes and omits some of them. The sample consists of some 200,000 clones, 75% to 90% of them appearing once. Sequencing used PBMCs. These receptors were obtained from a woman under 30 in good health and CMV-seronegative. Both conserved end residues are part of each CDR3. The D gene is left open where the match is weak. Expanded clones are given a class, and other clones once, few, many or no size at all.

D gene	V gene	CDR3 length	clone size	J gene	CDR3 protein	CDR3 DNA
TRBD2	TRBV19	16	-	TRBJ2-5	CASAWGRGGPAETQYF	TGTGCCAGCGCCTGGGGGCGGGGGGGCCCGGCGGAGACCCAGTACTTC
TRBD1	TRBV9	14	-	TRBJ2-5	CASSVQGVRETQYF	TGTGCCAGCAGCGTCCAGGGGGTTCGTGAGACCCAGTACTTC
TRBD2	TRBV4-2	16	-	TRBJ2-5	CASSHPGLAGQETQYF	TGTGCCAGCAGCCACCCGGGACTAGCGGGACAAGAGACCCAGTACTTC
-	TRBV7-9	12	-	TRBJ1-6	CASSFIDSPLHF	TGTGCCAGCAGCTTCATAGATTCACCCCTCCACTTT
TRBD1	TRBV5-1	14	-	TRBJ2-7	CASSLQGNPYEQYF	TGCGCCAGCAGCTTACAGGGGAATCCCTACGAGCAGTACTTC
-	TRBV7-8	17	-	TRBJ1-2	CASSEGVGRVGYYGYTF	TGTGCCAGCAGCGAGGGGGTGGGCAGGGTAGGATACTATGGCTACACCTTC
TRBD1	TRBV5-6	13	-	TRBJ1-1	CASRGTGARQAFF	TGTGCCAGCAGGGGGACAGGGGCCAGGCAGGCTTTCTTT
TRBD2	TRBV4-3	16	-	TRBJ2-7	CASSPATGTSGYEQYF	TGCGCCAGCAGCCCGGCAACCGGGACTAGCGGGTACGAGCAGTACTTC
TRBD2	TRBV5-1	15	-	TRBJ2-7	CASSRRTSGSNEQYF	TGCGCCAGCAGTCGGAGGACTAGCGGGAGTAACGAGCAGTACTTC
TRBD2	TRBV6-1	14	-	TRBJ2-7	CASSPGLAHYEQYF	TGTGCCAGCTCGCCGGGACTAGCGCACTACGAGCAGTACTTC
-	TRBV7-2	15	-	TRBJ2-2	CASSLGGLNTGELFF	TGTGCCAGCAGCTTAGGAGGGTTGAACACCGGGGAGCTGTTTTTT
-	TRBV4-3	17	-	TRBJ2-7	CASSQGTEGREAYEQYF	TGCGCCAGCAGCCAGGGGACAGAGGGGCGGGAGGCCTACGAGCAGTACTTC
-	TRBV5-1	14	few	TRBJ1-2	CASSLSRVEDGYTF	TGCGCCAGCAGCTTGTCCCGGGTTGAGGATGGCTACACCTTC
-	TRBV13	17	-	TRBJ2-7	CASSLVSGLGLAYEQYF	TGTGCCAGCAGCTTAGTATCTGGGCTGGGTTTGGCCTACGAGCAGTACTTC
TRBD2	TRBV6-6	16	-	TRBJ2-5	CASSPGLAGGPKTQYF	TGTGCCAGCAGCCCCGGACTAGCGGGGGGGCCCAAGACCCAGTACTTC
TRBD2	TRBV7-2	14	-	TRBJ2-5	CASSASGSQETQYF	TGTGCCAGCAGCGCTAGCGGTAGTCAAGAGACCCAGTACTTC
TRBD2	TRBV7-2	16	-	TRBJ2-3	CASSPRLAASTDTQYF	TGTGCCAGCAGCCCCCGACTAGCGGCTAGCACAGATACGCAGTATTTT
TRBD2	TRBV5-4	15	-	TRBJ2-3	CASSFNGGAPDTQYF	TGTGCCAGCAGCTTCAACGGGGGGGCCCCAGATACGCAGTATTTT
TRBD2	TRBV4-3	15	-	TRBJ2-7	CASSYIAGGPFEQYF	TGCGCCAGCAGCTATATAGCGGGAGGGCCTTTCGAGCAGTACTTC
TRBD1	TRBV7-2	14	-	TRBJ1-2	CASSLVQGIYGYTF	TGTGCCAGCAGCTTAGTACAGGGGATCTATGGCTACACCTTC
-	TRBV5-4	19	-	TRBJ2-3	CASTYSRLREPSSTDTQYF	TGTGCCAGCACCTATTCTAGGCTTCGGGAGCCCTCTAGCACAGATACGCAGTATTTT
-	TRBV5-1	14	-	TRBJ2-7	CASSLGEVSYEQYF	TGCGCCAGCAGCTTGGGAGAGGTCTCCTACGAGCAGTACTTC
-	TRBV7-8	18	-	TRBJ1-3	CASSASLVRLGLRNTIYF	TGTGCCAGCAGCGCCTCCCTTGTTAGGTTGGGGCTGAGAAACACCATATATTTT
TRBD1	TRBV7-8	16	-	TRBJ2-7	CASTPGGDRVIYEQYF	TGTGCCAGCACCCCCGGAGGGGACAGGGTCATCTACGAGCAGTACTTC